Given below is one TCR beta chain in context. This receptor's antigen is unknown. The junction and the germline gene differ at one end; a read error may be behind it. The immunoSEQ Assay, a bias-controlled multiplex PCR, was used to amplify TCRbeta CDR3 regions from genomic DNA. The original methods were these. The number of nucleated cells in each sample was estimated by amplification of reference gene primers within the assay. To quantify the absolute abundance of each unique TCRbeta CDR3 rearrangement, sequence reads were collapsed and filtered. Productive Simpson clonality was computed per sample as the square root of Simpson's diversity index over productive rearrangements. Imported from immuneACCESS, the table was reduced by TCRdb to in-frame sequences with V and J called. These copies leave out some clones; in studies compared against another copy, an unresolved V gene accounts for under half, and the cause of the remainder is not known. V, J and clone size are those of that table, while D and trimming were read from the DNA. Here the sample has around 100,000 clones; 80% to 90% occur a single time. Around 10% of the sample comes from the top ten.

The collaborating institutions used their own protocols to collect whole blood in K2EDTA tubes. For TCRbeta analysis, collaborators shipped samples in one of three forms: frozen whole blood, isolated PBMCs, or DNA extracted from either of those sample types. This specimen belongs to a study of blood T cell repertoires in COVID-19 (dated by TCRdb to the early 2020s). Background for the entire study: Collaborator samples came from the United States, Italy and Spain and covered acute and convalescent phases of COVID-19. The material from the prospective study consisted of cDNA or gDNA derived from T cells, B-cell-depleted T cells, or PBMCs. Deeply sampled blood TCRbeta repertoires from subjects exposed to, actively infected with, or recovered from COVID-19 were included in the dataset. The repertoires were released in a freely available public database meant as a resource for research on the immune response to SARS-CoV-2. Samples came from the ongoing ImmuneRACE study (first 160 participants) plus 1,254 subjects from 6 global collaborators. A de-identified subject ID, COVID-19 status, age in years and sex were almost always included in the sample metadata. Where available, HLA class I and class II types were taken from metadata supplied by the sample provider and were not determined by assay-based typing.

The CDR3 runs 13 amino acids, cysteine and phenylalanine included. The read is trimmed to its CDR3 DNA, 39 bases read in frame from base 1. As encoded in the germline V gene, CDR1 is SGHTS while CDR2 is YDEGEE. Points the paper makes about the study in general: The amount of clinical and demographic metadata varied by source and participant and was provided uncurated.

The chain joins TRBV5-8 to TRBJ1-1, with a tentative D gene TRBD1 over 5 matching bases. Sequenced input: peripheral blood. The receptor's source is a woman in her 30s with acute or convalescent COVID-19. The nucleotide sequence is given as TGTGCCAGCAGCTGGGGGGGGAACTCTGAAGCTTTCTTT. Translated, this is CASSWGGNSEAFF.